This record covers a single T cell receptor (beta chain). The CDR3 sequence is 15 residues long. CDR1 is MDHEN and CDR2 is SYDVKM in the germline V gene. Unmatched junction bases numbered 7, after V lost 3 bases and J lost 5 bases. The sample originates from a study of blood T cell repertoires in COVID-19. Overall study context: Samples came from the United States, Italy and Spain, spanning acute and convalescent COVID-19.

Authors' analysis steps: Estimated nucleated cell counts came from reference gene primer amplification. The table came from immunoSEQ multiplex PCR; TCRdb's copy has only in-frame clones and leaves some out. The DNA was the basis for D and trimming; V, J and clone size are from that table. This table has roughly 90,000 clones, about 91% appearing once. The V call is TRBV28, the J call TRBJ2-5; 9 bases agree with TRBD2. This receptor was identified in a woman of 80 years or more with active COVID-19. The sequenced sample consisted of peripheral blood. In nucleotides, the CDR3 is TGTGCCAGCAGTTTCCGGTCTAGCGGGACTGAGACCCAGTACTTC. It translates to CASSFRSSGTETQYF. The full variable domain, completed using reference TRBV28 and TRBJ2-5, is DVKVTQSSRYLVKRTGEKVFLECVQDMDHENMFWYRQDPGLGLRLIYFSYDVKMKEKGDIPEGYSVSREKKERFSLILESASTNQTSMYLCASSFRSSGTETQYFGPGTRLLVL.